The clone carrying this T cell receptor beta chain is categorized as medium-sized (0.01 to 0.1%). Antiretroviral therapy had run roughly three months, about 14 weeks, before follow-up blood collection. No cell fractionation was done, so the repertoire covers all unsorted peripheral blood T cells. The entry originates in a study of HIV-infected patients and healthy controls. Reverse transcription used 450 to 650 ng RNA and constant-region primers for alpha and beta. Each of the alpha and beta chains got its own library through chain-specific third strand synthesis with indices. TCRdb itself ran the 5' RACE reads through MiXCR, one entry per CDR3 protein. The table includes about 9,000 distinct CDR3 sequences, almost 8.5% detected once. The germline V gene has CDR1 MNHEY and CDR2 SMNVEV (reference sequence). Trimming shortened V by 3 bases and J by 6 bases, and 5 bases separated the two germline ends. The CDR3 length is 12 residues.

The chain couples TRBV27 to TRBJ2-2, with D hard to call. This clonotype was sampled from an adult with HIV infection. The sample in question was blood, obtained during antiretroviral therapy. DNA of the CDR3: TGTGCCAGCAGTTTTGCGGCCGGGGAGCTGTTTTTT. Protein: CASSFAAGELFF.